This T cell receptor beta chain is from a study of Graves' ophthalmopathy and Graves' hyperthyroidism. The sequenced template was RNA, covering the TCR beta CDR3 region. An initial RT-PCR round employing HTBI primers preceded a second-round multiplex PCR. TCRdb passed the multiplex PCR reads through MiXCR, listing each CDR3 protein once. The table has roughly 220,000 distinct CDR3 sequences, around 50% seen once. The CDR3 consists of 14 residues. Trimming removed 1 base from V and 6 bases from J, with 12 bases in between. Per the germline V gene, CDR1 is SGHVS and CDR2 is FQNEAQ. This TCR derives from an adult man with Graves' ophthalmopathy. Sequenced input: peripheral blood. The chain employs TRBV7-8 and TRBJ1-2; the D is unclear. As DNA, the CDR3 is TGTGCCAGCAGCTTAGAGCCTACATTGGATGGCTACACCTTC. It specifies CASSLEPTLDGYTF.